The present entry profiles one TCR beta chain with its context. What it binds is unknown. These data come from a study of T cell responses to AZD1222 COVID-19 vaccine. Study-wide findings and caveats: The reported proportion of spike-specific TCRs targeting unmutated variant regions was nearly half. In a largely white British group with more females than males, clonal diversity was possibly underestimated. Just a handful of AZD1222 recipients were seropositive at baseline.

Using immunoSEQ multiplex PCR, the repertoire was profiled, and TCRdb retains in-frame clones only, with some absent. The sample holds over 120,000 clones, around 93% seen once. CDR1 is KGHSH and CDR2 is LQKENI in the germline V gene. V was clipped by 6 bases and J by 5 bases, with 12 bases between them. This CDR3 spans 13 amino acids. The source material was peripheral blood, sampled on day 0 of AZD1222 vaccination. This sequence originates from an adult in good health. This chain joins TRBV18 and TRBJ2-3; no firm D call. This chain's CDR3 is CASSSVLGDTQYF. The DNA for the CDR3 is TGTGCCAGCTCCTCAGTATTAGGAGATACGCAGTATTTT.